One sample yielded the 18 T cell receptor beta chains listed below, sequenced in a study of T cell responses to AZD1222 COVID-19 vaccine. Assay used: immunoSEQ multiplex PCR; TCRdb lists only in-frame clones, some missing. Among about 110,000 clones, approximately 90% were seen once, and the ten largest hold roughly 6.7%. Material: peripheral blood, obtained 28 days after the second AZD1222 dose. Receptors were obtained from an adult who received the AZD1222 COVID-19 vaccine.

V usage is TRBV5-1 and J usage is TRBJ1-4; D is possibly TRBD1 (6 bases). Germline assignment: CDR1 SGHRS and CDR2 YFSETQ. V was clipped by 4 bases and J by 7 bases, with 17 bases between them. The CDR3 is 15 amino acids. The CDR3 coding sequence is TGCGCCAGCAGCCCGGACACAGGGCGGGGTGAAAAACTGTTTTTT. Translation: CASSPDTGRGEKLFF.

The V call is TRBV3-1 (or the pseudogene TRBV3-2), the J call TRBJ1-6; D ambiguous. The CDR3 is made up of 13 amino acids. The V and J ends lost 6 bases and 9 bases respectively, with 12 bases between them. In germline, CDR1 is LGHDT, CDR2 YNNKEL (reference sequence). The CDR3 DNA reads TGTGCCAGCAGGAATAACCGGGGTTCACCCCTCCACTTT. As protein: CASRNNRGSPLHF.

The chain carries TRBV6-5 and TRBJ2-1; tentatively, D is TRBD1 (5 bases). Germline CDR1 is MNHEY and CDR2 is SVGAGI. V lost 6 bases and J lost 2, with 11 bases in between. The CDR3 has 14 amino acids. The CDR3 loop reads CASRRQQAYNEQFF. The CDR3, as DNA: TGTGCCAGCAGACGACAGCAGGCCTACAATGAGCAGTTCTTC.

The genes are TRBV6-5 and TRBJ1-6; D is unresolved. The CDR3 consists of 15 residues. CDR1 MNHEY and CDR2 SVGAGI come from the germline V gene. Between the trimmed V and J ends, which lost 0 bases and 9 bases, there was a span of 12 bases. Here the CDR3 reads CASSYSEPSGSPLHF. As DNA, the CDR3 is TGTGCCAGCAGTTACTCGGAACCCTCGGGTTCACCCCTCCACTTT.

V usage is TRBV27 and J usage is TRBJ1-2, with 7 bases identical to TRBD1. The CDR3 runs 14 residues. Per germline, CDR1 MNHEY and CDR2 SMNVEV (reference sequence). V lost 5 bases to trimming and J lost 10 bases; unmatched junction nucleotides: 13. The CDR3 bases are TGTGCCAGCAGTCCCGACCTGGGGACAGAAGCCTACACCTTC. Translating gives CASSPDLGTEAYTF.

This chain links TRBV5-6 with TRBJ1-5, with no clear D. CDR3 length: 13 amino acids. V lost 0 bases and J 5 bases, leaving 6 bases between the germline ends. The germline gives CDR1 SGHDT, CDR2 YYEEEE. CDR3 in amino acids: CASSLGWDQPQHF. The CDR3 coding sequence is TGTGCCAGCAGCTTGGGATGGGATCAGCCCCAGCATTTT.

This clone was detected only a few times. V is TRBV7-9 and J is TRBJ1-1; D call uncertain. Germline CDR1 reads SEHNR; CDR2 reads FQNEAQ (reference sequence). V lost 4 bases, J lost 3 bases, and 9 bases lay in between. The length of the CDR3 is 13 residues. This chain's CDR3 is CASSSLWDTEAFF. The CDR3 DNA reads TGTGCCAGCAGCTCGCTATGGGACACTGAAGCTTTCTTT.

This clone has just a few counts. CDR3 region: CASSVGNTFYNEQFF. The CDR3 DNA follows: TGTGCCAGCAGCGTCGGGAATACCTTCTACAATGAGCAGTTCTTC. J is TRBJ2-1 and V is TRBV9; D possibly corresponds to TRBD2 (5 bases). The CDR3 consists of 15 residues. Trimming removed 2 bases at V and 3 bases at J, with 12 bases between. Looked up from germline, CDR1 is SGDLS and CDR2 is YYNGEE.

The gene calls are TRBV20-1 and TRBJ2-3, with D maybe TRBD2 (5 bases). This CDR3 is built from 10 residues. The V gene lost 6 bases and the J gene lost 6 bases, with 7 bases spanning the gap. The V gene's germline CDR1 is DFQATT and CDR2 SNEGSKA (reference sequence). The CDR3 bases are TGCAGTGCCCGGAGGGATACGCAGTATTTT. It specifies CSARRDTQYF.

This clone showed up many times. V usage is TRBV2 and J usage is TRBJ1-1, with D perhaps matching TRBD1 (5 bases). Germline V gene data show CDR1 as SNHLY and CDR2 as FYNNEI. The CDR3 consists of 15 residues. V shed 3 bases and J shed 4 bases, with 15 bases lying between them. CDR3 bases: TGTGCCAGCAGTGACCCCGGACAAAGAGCCACTGAAGCTTTCTTT. Translation: CASSDPGQRATEAFF.

This rearrangement joins TRBV5-5 to TRBJ1-2; D unclear. The CDR3 is made up of 13 amino acids. Per germline, CDR1 SGHKS and CDR2 YYEKEE (reference sequence). V shed 4 bases and J shed 2 bases, with 9 bases lying between them. CDR3 in amino acids: CASSNNFNYGYTF. Written as DNA, the CDR3 is TGTGCCAGCAGCAACAATTTCAACTATGGCTACACCTTC.

The chain combines TRBV6-5 with TRBJ1-6; D may be TRBD1 (5 bases). Germline V CDR1 and CDR2: MNHEY, SVGAGI. Trimming shortened V by 0 bases and J by 2 bases, and 8 bases separated the two germline ends. This CDR3 has 16 residues. CDR3 loop: CASSYSGVTYNSPLHF. CDR3 sequence (DNA): TGTGCCAGCAGTTACTCGGGGGTAACCTATAATTCACCCCTCCACTTT.

The rearrangement links TRBV7-3 to TRBJ2-6; D unclear. The CDR3 contains 15 residues. V lost 4 bases and J 3 bases, leaving 10 bases between the germline ends. The germline V gene has CDR1 SGHTA and CDR2 FQGTGA. CDR3 amino acids: CASSSGSGGANVLTF. CDR3 bases: TGTGCCAGCAGCTCCGGATCTGGTGGGGCCAACGTCCTGACTTTC. Based on the CDR3 plus reference TRBV7-3 and TRBJ2-6, the full variable domain is GAGVSQTPSNKVTEKGKYVELRCDPISGHTALYWYRQSLGQGPEFLIYFQGTGAADDSGLPNDRFFAVRPEGSVSTLKIQRTERGDSAVYLCASSSGSGGANVLTFGAGSRLTVL.

The chain recombines TRBV5-6 with TRBJ1-3; 11 bases are a match to TRBD1. Trimming took 4 bases from V and 5 from J; bases not matched to a gene: 5. The CDR3 totals 15 residues. Germline values: CDR1 SGHDT, CDR2 YYEEEE. This CDR3 is CASSPGQGARNTIYF. The CDR3 coding sequence is TGTGCCAGCAGCCCCGGACAGGGGGCTAGAAACACCATATATTTT.

This clone was observed a handful of times. The chain links TRBV20-1 to TRBJ2-7; TRBD2 might be the D (6 bases). V was cut by 6 bases and J by 3 bases, with 9 bases left in between. The CDR3 covers 11 residues. Germline lookup yields CDR1 DFQATT and CDR2 SNEGSKA (reference sequence). The CDR3 nucleotides read TGCAGTGCCCGCGGGGACTACGAGCAGTACTTC. Residues: CSARGDYEQYF.

The chain is built from TRBV6-5 and TRBJ2-3; 14 bases agree with TRBD2. The CDR3 runs to 15 residues. Germline CDR1 and CDR2: MNHEY and SVGAGI. J lost 4 bases, V lost 8 bases, and 5 bases had no gene match. The CDR3 coding sequence is TGTGCCAGCGTCGGACTAGCGGGGGGACCAGATACGCAGTATTTT. Protein product: CASVGLAGGPDTQYF.

The V gene is TRBV4-3, the J gene TRBJ2-2, with TRBD1 matching 10 bases. V lost 4 bases and J lost 4; bases outside the gene matches: 12. Germline V gene data show CDR1 as LGHNA and CDR2 as YSLEER. This CDR3 spans 18 amino acids. The CDR3 here is CASSRTVPGQGTTGELFF. The CDR3 DNA is TGCGCCAGCAGCCGAACTGTCCCGGGACAGGGGACCACCGGGGAGCTGTTTTTT.

The V and J genes are TRBV5-1 and TRBJ2-3, with TRBD1 matching 10 bases. The V and J ends lost 4 bases and 6 bases, in that order; junction bases with no gene match: 5. This CDR3 has 14 residues. From germline, CDR1 is SGHRS and CDR2 YFSETQ. CDR3 nucleotide sequence: TGCGCCAGCAGCGCTGGGACAGGGGCTGATACGCAGTATTTT. Translating gives CASSAGTGADTQYF. The whole variable domain, remainder taken from reference TRBV5-1 and TRBJ2-3, is KAGVTQTPRYLIKTRGQQVTLSCSPISGHRSVSWYQQTPGQGLQFLFEYFSETQRNKGNFPGRFSGRQFSNSRSEMNVSTLELGDSALYLCASSAGTGADTQYFGPGTRLTVL.